This T cell receptor (beta chain) was found in a study of T cell repertoires in ileal Crohn's disease. Study details: About half of patients got postoperative therapy: about a dozen thiopurines, under 20 anti-TNF.

The assay was immunoSEQ multiplex PCR, and TCRdb's table has in-frame clones only and misses some. This sample yields some 4,300 clones, of which over 65% are seen a single time; 16% belongs to the top ten. General observations from the study: High-frequency clones were more common in sorted CD8 than CD4 cells. Active smokers at surgery had more clonal expansions than non-smokers.

This clone has only a few counts. Its target is not known. Losses at the gene ends were 6 bases for V and 2 bases for J; bases not matched to a gene: 5. Germline V CDR1 and CDR2: WSHSY, SAAADI. This CDR3 region has 14 residues. The chain combines TRBV10-2 with TRBJ2-7; the match to TRBD1 covers 9 bases. The clonotype was recovered from an adult with Crohn's disease. Sequencing was performed on ileal tissue. The CDR3 loop reads CASRPGTGTYEQYF. Here the CDR3 DNA reads TGCGCCAGCAGGCCCGGGACAGGGACCTACGAGCAGTACTTC.